The clone carrying this TCR beta chain has only one observation. This sample stems from a study of tumor T cells in aggressive B-cell lymphoma. The assay was immunoSEQ multiplex PCR, and TCRdb's table has in-frame clones only and misses some. This sample carries 2,500 to 3,500 clones, roughly 82% of them seen once, and the ten largest clones take around a sixth. Germline-derived CDR1 and CDR2 are SGHTA and FQGNSA. V was trimmed by 1 base and J by 10 bases, leaving 5 bases between them. The length of the CDR3 is 12 residues. The TCR was taken from an adult with diffuse large B cell lymphoma. The sample consisted of tumor tissue. The chain combines TRBV7-2 with TRBJ1-6; D is uncertain. DNA of the CDR3: TGTGCCAGCAGCTTAGAGCCGTCACCCCTCCACTTT. Its translation is CASSLEPSPLHF.